This T cell receptor beta chain comes out of a study of cytomegalovirus exposure and HLA in healthy donors. The CDR3 runs to 19 residues. V dropped 0 bases and J dropped 1; count of bases not matched to a gene: 12. This PCR relied on a set of 60 Vbeta primers and 13 Jbeta primers. Using immunoSEQ multiplex PCR, the repertoire was profiled, and TCRdb retains in-frame clones only, with some absent. The repertoire holds tens of thousands of clones, just over 65% seen once, with about a tenth in the top ten. The specimen was PBMCs. The rearrangement links TRBV6-7 to TRBJ2-3; 8 bases agree with TRBD2. TRBV6-7 is designated an ORF whose function remains uncertain. The clonotype comes from a woman under 40 in good health and CMV-seronegative. In nucleotides, the CDR3 is TGTGCCAGCAGTTACTCCAGTCCCCTCACGGGGGGGGGCACAGATACGCAGTATTTT. The encoded protein is CASSYSSPLTGGGTDTQYF.